These 8 T cell receptor beta chains were sequenced from one sample in a study of T cell responses to AZD1222 COVID-19 vaccine. Data came from immunoSEQ multiplex PCR; TCRdb stores just in-frame clones and leaves some out. The sample records around 100,000 clones, around 82% being singletons. The input for sequencing was peripheral blood, taken on day 0 of AZD1222 vaccination. These receptors were collected from an adult in good health.

This clone has a single count. The V and J genes are TRBV28 and TRBJ1-5, with D unresolved. The CDR3 totals 13 residues. V was pared by 8 bases and J by 2 bases, with 10 bases between. Germline V gives CDR1 MDHEN, CDR2 SYDVKM. The CDR3 loop is CASHSTGNQPQHF. CDR3 nucleotides: TGTGCCAGCCATAGCACAGGCAATCAGCCCCAGCATTTT. Full variable domain (rest looked up from reference TRBV28 and TRBJ1-5): DVKVTQSSRYLVKRTGEKVFLECVQDMDHENMFWYRQDPGLGLRLIYFSYDVKMKEKGDIPEGYSVSREKKERFSLILESASTNQTSMYLCASHSTGNQPQHFGDGTRLSIL.

This clone is a singleton in its sample. This chain links TRBV10-2 with TRBJ2-3; D is undetermined. V was cut by 6 bases and J by 3 bases, with 7 bases left in between. This CDR3 has 12 amino acids. Germline loops: CDR1 WSHSY, CDR2 SAAADI. The CDR3 region is CASRDPTDTQYF. The CDR3 DNA reads TGCGCCAGCAGGGACCCTACAGATACGCAGTATTTT.

V is TRBV24-1 and J is TRBJ2-3, with D maybe TRBD2 (6 bases). The V end was cut by 8 bases, the J end by 6 bases, with 20 bases between. The CDR3 is 15 amino acids. The germline CDR1 and CDR2 sequences are KGHDR and SFDVKD. The CDR3 sequence: CATIKPGLLADTQYF. CDR3 DNA: TGTGCCACCATTAAACCGGGACTCCTAGCGGATACGCAGTATTTT.

The rearrangement joins TRBV27 to TRBJ2-6, with D maybe TRBD2 (5 bases). Trimming cost V 5 bases and J 2 bases, with 16 bases left between them. The CDR3 length is 17 residues. CDR1 is MNHEY, CDR2 SMNVEV, per germline (reference sequence). Here the CDR3 DNA reads TGTGCCAGCAGTCTACGTTGGGAGTCAGCTGGGGCCAACGTCCTGACTTTC. The encoded protein is CASSLRWESAGANVLTF.

The chain recombines TRBV11-2 with TRBJ2-4; no reliable D call. In germline, CDR1 is SGHAT, CDR2 FQNNGV. The V gene lost 1 base and the J gene lost 0 bases, with 4 bases spanning the gap. The CDR3 runs to 14 residues. DNA of the CDR3: TGTGCCAGCAGCTTAGCACTAGCCAAAAACATTCAGTACTTC. Residues: CASSLALAKNIQYF. Filled out from reference TRBV11-2 and TRBJ2-4, the complete variable domain reads EAGVAQSPRYKIIEKRQSVAFWCNPISGHATLYWYQQILGQGPKLLIQFQNNGVVDDSQLPKDRFSAERLKGVDSTLKIQPAKLEDSAVYLCASSLALAKNIQYFGAGTRLSVL.

The chain couples TRBV11-2 to TRBJ1-6; D is ambiguous. Trimming shortened V by 5 bases and J by 7 bases, and 9 bases separated the two germline ends. CDR1 and CDR2 (germline): SGHAT, FQNNGV. This CDR3 has 13 amino acids. The CDR3 DNA sequence: TGTGCCAGCAGCCCAGCTCGGAATTCACCCCTCCACTTT. Protein: CASSPARNSPLHF. Full variable domain (remainder filled in from reference TRBV11-2 and TRBJ1-6): EAGVAQSPRYKIIEKRQSVAFWCNPISGHATLYWYQQILGQGPKLLIQFQNNGVVDDSQLPKDRFSAERLKGVDSTLKIQPAKLEDSAVYLCASSPARNSPLHFGNGTRLTVT.

The chain recombines TRBV5-8 with TRBJ2-5; 8 bases agree with TRBD2. Trimming removed 2 bases from V and 4 bases from J; junction bases left unmatched: 7. Germline values: CDR1 SGHTS, CDR2 YDEGEE. This CDR3 contains 15 residues. The CDR3 DNA sequence: TGTGCCAGCAGCTTTGGAGCGGGGGATGGAGAGACCCAGTACTTC. Protein: CASSFGAGDGETQYF.

There are a few counts of this clone. The chain uses TRBV18 and TRBJ2-7; the match to TRBD1 covers 9 bases. V dropped 3 bases and J dropped 0; count of bases not matched to a gene: 6. The CDR3 is 16 amino acids. Germline CDR1 is KGHSH and CDR2 is LQKENI. The chain's CDR3 is CASSPGGTGSSYEQYV. In DNA form, the CDR3 reads TGTGCCAGCTCACCCGGAGGGACAGGGAGCTCCTACGAGCAGTACGTC.